The source of this T cell receptor (beta chain) is a study of spatial heterogeneity in lung cancer. Background on the study: Detection consistently captured more beta-chain sequences than alpha-chain sequences.

Time point here: blood at routine non-recurrence follow-up after resection. TCRdb reprocessed the 5' RACE reads with MiXCR, giving one entry per CDR3 protein. The data contain about 1,700 distinct CDR3 sequences, approximately 19% of them singletons. Looked up from germline, CDR1 is SQVTM and CDR2 is ANQGSEA. This CDR3 region has 13 residues. Deletions cut 4 bases from V and 4 bases from J, with 14 bases between. The specimen was PBMCs, collected at follow-up. The receptor was derived from a male donor with early-stage non-small cell lung cancer. The chain carries TRBV29-1 and TRBJ2-7, with D possibly matching TRBD2 (6 bases). The CDR3 region is CSVGGLASYEQYF. CDR3 DNA: TGCAGCGTTGGCGGGCTAGCGAGTTACGAGCAGTACTTC.